This TCR beta chain stems from a study of blood T cell repertoires in COVID-19. Clones were sequenced by immunoSEQ multiplex PCR, and TCRdb holds only the in-frame ones, with some missing. Among 150,000 to 200,000 clones, roughly four fifths were seen once, and the ten largest hold around 10%. The germline V gene encodes CDR1 SGHRS and CDR2 YFSETQ. The CDR3 consists of 12 residues. Trimming took off 5 bases at V and 2 bases at J, with 7 bases between the two ends. Sequencing used peripheral blood. V usage is TRBV5-1 and J usage is TRBJ1-1; D is ambiguous. This clonotype was sampled from a man aged 55 to 70 with active or convalescent COVID-19. The CDR3 nucleotides are TGCGCCAGCAGTTTCCAAAACACTGAAGCTTTCTTT. Amino acids: CASSFQNTEAFF.